The 19 T cell receptor beta chains given below trace back to one sample, sequenced in a study of blood T cell repertoires in COVID-19. Sequenced by immunoSEQ multiplex PCR; TCRdb stores in-frame clones only, minus some. This table has 150,000 or so clones, about 83% appearing once. Sequencing used peripheral blood. The receptors originated from a middle-aged man who had recovered from COVID-19.

CDR3 DNA: TGTGCCAGCAGCTTCCGGGACAGGGGGGTCTACACTGAAGCTTTCTTT. Its protein is CASSFRDRGVYTEAFF. The rearrangement uses TRBV11-2 and TRBJ1-1; 11 bases are shared with TRBD1. Germline V gene sequence: CDR1 SGHAT, CDR2 FQNNGV. The CDR3 extends over 16 amino acids. V gave up 3 bases and J gave up 3 bases; unmatched junction bases: 6.

This clone has only a few counts. The genes are TRBV18 and TRBJ1-2, with D possibly TRBD1 on 6 matching bases. CDR1 and CDR2 from the germline V gene are KGHSH and LQKENI. The CDR3 is 15 amino acids. V was trimmed by 5 bases and J by 6 bases, leaving 19 bases between them. The CDR3 sequence: CASSTRRTGYDGYTF. The CDR3 nucleotides read TGTGCCAGCTCAACGCGCCGAACAGGGTATGATGGCTACACCTTC.

The gene calls are TRBV7-8 and TRBJ2-7, with 10 bases fitting TRBD1. Per germline, CDR1 SGHVS and CDR2 FQNEAQ. V dropped 0 bases and J dropped 2; count of bases not matched to a gene: 1. There are 15 residues in the CDR3. CDR3 amino acids: CASSLAGTGAYEQYF. CDR3 nucleotide sequence: TGTGCCAGCAGCTTAGCGGGGACAGGGGCCTACGAGCAGTACTTC.

The table lists this clone with a count of one. This chain connects TRBV30 to TRBJ2-3, with 11 bases matching TRBD2. J gave up 0 bases and V 2 bases, and 4 bases lay outside the gene matches. Germline loops: CDR1 GTSNPN, CDR2 SVGIG (reference sequence). The CDR3 totals 16 residues. The CDR3 is CAWSQGLAESTDTQYF. The CDR3 nucleotides read TGTGCCTGGAGTCAGGGACTAGCGGAGAGCACAGATACGCAGTATTTT.

The chain combines TRBV7-6 with TRBJ1-3; the match to TRBD1 covers 12 bases. Germline CDR1 SGHVS, CDR2 FNYEAQ. V lost 5 bases and J lost 4; bases outside the gene matches: 6. The CDR3 totals 16 residues. The CDR3 bases are TGTGCCAGCAGCATGGGACAGGGGGCTTCGGGAAACACCATATATTTT. Translated: CASSMGQGASGNTIYF.

This clone was recorded only once. V and J are TRBV5-6 and TRBJ1-1; D uncertain. Germline CDR1 SGHDT, CDR2 YYEEEE. V was trimmed by 5 bases and J by 2 bases, leaving 13 bases between them. This CDR3 region has 14 residues. The CDR3 protein is CASRPRDPNTEAFF. The CDR3 DNA follows: TGTGCCAGCAGACCGAGGGATCCCAACACTGAAGCTTTCTTT.

This chain connects TRBV7-2 to TRBJ1-3; perhaps TRBD1 as D (6 bases). The V gene's germline CDR1 is SGHTA and CDR2 FQGNSA. V gave up 5 bases and J gave up 0 bases, with 14 bases separating them. This CDR3 has 16 residues. The CDR3 loop reads CASSKQQGLSGNTIYF. In DNA, the CDR3 is TGTGCCAGCAGCAAACAGCAGGGGCTCTCTGGAAACACCATATATTTT. Using reference TRBV7-2 and TRBJ1-3 for the parts outside the CDR3, the full variable domain is GAGVSQSPSNKVTEKGKDVELRCDPISGHTALYWYRQSLGQGLEFLIYFQGNSAPDKSGLPSDRFSAERTGGSVSTLTIQRTQQEDSAVYLCASSKQQGLSGNTIYFGEGSWLTVV.

The chain employs TRBV27 and TRBJ2-3; D is uncertain. Germline CDR1 reads MNHEY; CDR2 reads SMNVEV (reference sequence). V dropped 9 bases and J dropped 1 base, with 17 bases sitting between them. This CDR3 is 15 amino acids long. In DNA form, the CDR3 reads TGTGCCAGGGCAGTTTTGTTCATTCGCACAGATACGCAGTATTTT. It is translated as CARAVLFIRTDTQYF.

J is TRBJ2-3 and V is TRBV19, with 9 bases lining up with TRBD1. The CDR3 runs 15 residues. V shed 5 bases, J shed 5 bases, and the junction held 8 bases outside the gene matches. Germline loops: CDR1 LNHDA, CDR2 SQIVND (reference sequence). DNA of the CDR3: TGTGCCAGTAGTGATACAGGGGGCGCAGAAGATACGCAGTATTTT. Protein product: CASSDTGGAEDTQYF.

The chain recombines TRBV28 with TRBJ2-3, with 8 bases identical to TRBD2. The CDR3 runs 16 residues. Trimming removed 2 bases from V and 3 bases from J; junction bases left unmatched: 7. Germline CDR1 MDHEN, CDR2 SYDVKM. CDR3 loop: CASSLPGGASTDTQYF. Here the CDR3 DNA reads TGTGCCAGCAGTTTACCGGGAGGGGCGTCGACAGATACGCAGTATTTT.

About this clone: One end of the junction varies from germline; a read error may be responsible. The genes are TRBV30 and TRBJ2-1; TRBD1 might be the D (6 bases). Germline assignment: CDR1 GTSNPN and CDR2 SVGIG (reference sequence). The CDR3 sequence is 16 residues long. CDR3 amino acids: CACSAPRWDTNNEQFF. CDR3 coding DNA: TGTGCCTGTAGTGCCCCCCGATGGGACACCAACAATGAGCAGTTCTTC.

The chain combines TRBV10-3 with TRBJ1-4, with a tentative D call TRBD1 (5 bases). The CDR3 has 16 residues. V was shortened by 2 bases and J by 3 bases, with 13 bases between the two germline ends. Germline CDR1 reads ENHRY; CDR2 reads SYGVKD. The CDR3 sequence is CAISEGRQFSNEKLFF. In DNA, the CDR3 is TGTGCCATCAGTGAGGGACGACAGTTCTCTAATGAAAAACTGTTTTTT.

V and J are TRBV27 and TRBJ1-4, with 8 positions matching TRBD1. Germline V gene lookup returns CDR1 MNHEY and CDR2 SMNVEV (reference sequence). J lost 7 bases, V lost 6 bases, and 7 bases had no gene match. This CDR3 is built from 14 residues. Written as DNA, the CDR3 is TGTGCCAGCAGCCCAGGGGGCTGGCGTGAAAAACTGTTTTTT. It encodes CASSPGGWREKLFF.

The V gene is TRBV18, the J gene TRBJ1-4, with D maybe TRBD1 (6 bases). There are 15 residues in the CDR3. Germline lookup yields CDR1 KGHSH and CDR2 LQKENI. V lost 6 bases and J lost 1, with 12 bases in between. DNA of the CDR3: TGTGCCAGCTCGCCCGTACAGGGAACTAATGAAAAACTGTTTTTT. Protein: CASSPVQGTNEKLFF.

The CDR3 DNA reads TGTGCCAGTAGTTCCACCAGGACAGAAGGAGCTTTCTTT. Translated, it gives CASSSTRTEGAFF. The rearrangement joins TRBV19 to TRBJ1-1, with D possibly being TRBD1 (6 bases). Germline V lookup: CDR1 LNHDA, CDR2 SQIVND (reference sequence). This CDR3 comprises 13 residues. V gave up 5 bases and J gave up 10 bases, with 17 bases separating them.

This clone was picked up a small number of times. The J gene is TRBJ2-7, the V gene TRBV6-2 or TRBV6-3, with D perhaps matching TRBD2 (6 bases). CDR3 length: 15 residues. Germline CDR1 is MNHEY and CDR2 is SVGEGT. V lost 2 bases, J lost 0 bases, and 11 bases lay in between. CDR3: CASSYPSDSSYEQYF. CDR3 sequence (DNA): TGTGCCAGCAGTTACCCTAGCGATAGCTCCTACGAGCAGTACTTC.

This chain uses TRBV10-3 with TRBJ2-3; 7 positions match TRBD2. CDR1 and CDR2 from the germline V gene are ENHRY and SYGVKD. The V gene end was trimmed by 3 bases and the J gene end by 0 bases; junction bases not matched to a gene: 12. The CDR3 totals 18 residues. This CDR3 is CAISETWEGKSSTDTQYF. DNA for the CDR3: TGTGCCATCAGTGAAACGTGGGAGGGCAAATCAAGCACAGATACGCAGTATTTT.

CDR3 DNA: TGTGCCAGCGCCGGGACTAGCGGGGTCGAGCAGTACTTC. Encoded protein: CASAGTSGVEQYF. This chain connects TRBV2 to TRBJ2-7; the match to TRBD2 covers 13 bases. There are 13 residues in the CDR3. V gave up 8 bases and J gave up 6 bases; unmatched junction bases: 4. In germline, CDR1 is SNHLY, CDR2 FYNNEI.

The chain employs TRBV2 and TRBJ2-1; TRBD1 aligns across 7 bases. Germline CDR1 SNHLY, CDR2 FYNNEI. The V segment lost 8 bases and the J segment 6 bases; nucleotides outside the gene matches: 7. The CDR3 runs 13 residues. CDR3 residues: CASCVAGGNEQFF. In nucleotides, the CDR3 is TGTGCCAGCTGCGTGGCAGGGGGCAATGAGCAGTTCTTC.